The next 31 T cell receptor beta chains were all read from a single sample in a study of OX40 agonist ivuxolimab in advanced cancers. Library construction relied on the immunoSEQ multiplex PCR assay. TCRdb's version of the immuneACCESS table is confined to in-frame rearrangements and falls short of the full clone set. An unresolved V gene accounts for under half of the shortfall where checked; the remainder is of unknown origin. The sample table holds 72,000 or so clones, of which around nine tenths were seen once. The ten largest clonotypes hold roughly 0.22% of the sample. This specimen was CD4+ or CD8+ T cells sorted from blood, taken in a trial of the OX40 agonist ivuxolimab. These receptors came from an adult with an advanced solid tumor such as melanoma, head and neck, liver or kidney cancer.

CDR3 coding DNA: TGTGCCAGTAGGAGGACAGGGGGGCACGAGCAGTACTTC. It is translated as CASRRTGGHEQYF. The rearrangement links TRBV19 to TRBJ2-7; 10 nucleotides line up with TRBD1. V shed 6 bases, J shed 5 bases, and the junction held 4 bases outside the gene matches. The germline V gene encodes CDR1 LNHDA and CDR2 SQIVND (reference sequence). CDR3 size: 13 residues. The full variable domain, in which reference TRBV19 and TRBJ2-7 provide the parts outside the CDR3, is DGGITQSPKYLFRKEGQNVTLSCEQNLNHDAMYWYRQDPGQGLRLIYYSQIVNDFQKGDIAEGYSVSREKKESFPLTVTSAQKNPTAFYLCASRRTGGHEQYFGPGTRLTVT.

This clone was observed once. The chain uses TRBV15 and TRBJ2-7; D is unclear. CDR1 is LNHNV, CDR2 YYDKDF, per germline (reference sequence). The CDR3 covers 14 residues. Trimming shortened V by 5 bases and J by 0 bases, and 11 bases separated the two germline ends. The CDR3 region has the DNA TGTGCCACCAGCGCCCCGGGTGGCTCCTACGAGCAGTACTTC. Amino acids: CATSAPGGSYEQYF.

This clone was observed a few times. The chain carries TRBV19 and TRBJ2-1; 7 bases are shared with TRBD1. The CDR3 covers 16 residues. CDR1 and CDR2 from the germline V gene are LNHDA and SQIVND (reference sequence). V shed 5 bases, J shed 6 bases, and the junction held 13 bases outside the gene matches. The CDR3 is CASSPPEGGLRNEQFF. DNA of the CDR3: TGTGCCAGTAGTCCACCCGAAGGGGGCCTACGCAATGAGCAGTTCTTC.

The chain employs TRBV4-2 and TRBJ1-2; D might be TRBD1 (6 bases). Germline assignment: CDR1 LGHNA and CDR2 YNFKEQ. V lost 0 bases, J lost 4 bases, and 15 bases lay in between. CDR3 length equals 16 residues. CDR3 coding DNA: TGTGCCAGCAGCCAAGATGTGGGGGACAAGACCTATGGCTACACCTTC. Translated, it gives CASSQDVGDKTYGYTF.

The genes are TRBV10-1 and TRBJ1-5; 10 nucleotides agree with TRBD1. This CDR3 contains 19 residues. CDR1 WNHNN and CDR2 SYGVQD come from the germline V gene (reference sequence). Trimming took 2 bases from V and 0 from J; bases not matched to a gene: 10. CDR3 nucleotides: TGCGCCAGCAGTGAGGCAAAGGGACAGGGGCGTAATAGCAATCAGCCCCAGCATTTT. The encoded protein is CASSEAKGQGRNSNQPQHF.

A few counts support this clone. This chain joins TRBV23-1 and TRBJ1-2, with a tentative D call TRBD1 (5 bases). TRBV23-1 is treated as an ORF (open reading frame) with a function not yet certain. CDR3 length: 14 residues. V dropped 3 bases and J dropped 2 bases, with 10 bases sitting between them. The CDR3 DNA is TGCGCCAGCAGTCAGGGGCAGGGCAACTATGGCTACACCTTC. This sequence encodes CASSQGQGNYGYTF.

The rearrangement links TRBV21-1 to TRBJ2-1. TRBV21-1 is a recognized pseudogene. This CDR3 is 9 amino acids long. The CDR3 is CASSNEQFF. The DNA for the CDR3 is TGTGCCAGCAGCAATGAGCAGTTCTTC.

The chain is built from TRBV5-1 and TRBJ2-2, with D tentatively TRBD1 (5 bases). This CDR3 spans 15 amino acids. Trimming cost V 2 bases and J 4 bases, with 12 bases left between them. Germline CDR1 is SGHRS and CDR2 is YFSETQ. The CDR3 loop is CASSLGVISTGELFF. The CDR3 nucleotides are TGCGCCAGCAGCTTAGGGGTAATTAGCACCGGGGAGCTGTTTTTT.

The chain carries TRBV7-6 and TRBJ2-5; D assignment may be TRBD1 or TRBD2 (6 bases each). The DNA end lines up better with TRBJ2-7; the J call may be wrong. The germline CDR1 and CDR2 sequences are SGHVS and FNYEAQ. CDR3 length: 14 amino acids. The CDR3 is CASSPTGTPYEQYF. The CDR3 DNA reads TGTGCCAGCAGCCCAACAGGGACTCCCTACGAGCAGTACTTC.

The chain links TRBV5-1 to TRBJ2-7; possible D gene TRBD1, 5 bases. The V and J ends lost 4 bases and 4 bases respectively, with 12 bases between them. Per the germline V gene, CDR1 is SGHRS and CDR2 is YFSETQ. CDR3 length: 13 amino acids. The CDR3 is CASSDLTDYEQYF. The CDR3, as DNA: TGCGCCAGCAGCGACCTGACAGATTACGAGCAGTACTTC.

This chain joins TRBV5-1 and TRBJ2-3; 11 nucleotides align to TRBD2. The CDR3 runs 16 residues. V shed 4 bases, J shed 0 bases, and the junction held 4 bases outside the gene matches. CDR1 SGHRS and CDR2 YFSETQ come from the germline V gene. The CDR3 DNA reads as TGCGCCAGCAGCCAATGGACTAGCGGGAGCACAGATACGCAGTATTTT. Translated: CASSQWTSGSTDTQYF.

This clone is a singleton in its sample. The chain combines TRBV7-9 with TRBJ1-5; no clear D. V dropped 1 base and J dropped 0 bases, with 7 bases sitting between them. Germline loops: CDR1 SEHNR, CDR2 FQNEAQ (reference sequence). This CDR3 is built from 15 residues. Here the CDR3 DNA reads TGTGCCAGCAGCTTAGGCTCAGTTAGCAATCAGCCCCAGCATTTT. Translation gives CASSLGSVSNQPQHF.

The chain links TRBV7-2 to TRBJ2-4, with 7 nucleotides matching TRBD1. V dropped 2 bases and J dropped 4; count of bases not matched to a gene: 5. The CDR3 consists of 15 residues. Germline assignment: CDR1 SGHTA and CDR2 FQGNSA. The CDR3 protein is CASSLTGTDKNIQYF. DNA for the CDR3: TGTGCCAGCAGCTTAACCGGGACAGATAAAAACATTCAGTACTTC.

The V call is TRBV6-1, the J call TRBJ2-3; 9 positions match TRBD1. This CDR3 spans 15 amino acids. V shed 2 bases and J 4 bases; nucleotides not matched to a gene: 4. CDR1 and CDR2 (germline): MNHNS, SASEGT. CDR3 in DNA: TGTGCCAGCAGTGAACCGGGACAGGGTGCAGATACGCAGTATTTT. It encodes CASSEPGQGADTQYF.

Here the CDR3 DNA reads TGCGCCAGCAGCCGAATAGGGACAAGCCAAGAGACCCAGTACTTC. Translated, it gives CASSRIGTSQETQYF. This rearrangement joins TRBV4-1 to TRBJ2-5, with D possibly being TRBD1 (6 bases). The ends were cut back, 4 bases at V and 1 base at J, with 13 bases in the middle. The germline gives CDR1 MGHRA, CDR2 YSYEKL. The CDR3 extends over 15 amino acids.

This clone showed up just once. This chain links TRBV28 with TRBJ2-4; 7 bases map to TRBD1. This CDR3 spans 15 amino acids. V gave up 2 bases and J gave up 9 bases; unmatched junction bases: 10. Germline V gene data show CDR1 as MDHEN and CDR2 as SYDVKM. This CDR3 is CASSLRTGFFSIQYF. The CDR3 nucleotides read TGTGCCAGCAGTTTAAGGACAGGTTTTTTTAGCATTCAGTACTTC. Together with reference TRBV28 and TRBJ2-4, the CDR3 gives the full variable domain: DVKVTQSSRYLVKRTGEKVFLECVQDMDHENMFWYRQDPGLGLRLIYFSYDVKMKEKGDIPEGYSVSREKKERFSLILESASTNQTSMYLCASSLRTGFFSIQYFGAGTRLSVL.

The J gene is TRBJ1-4, the V gene TRBV6-5, with a tentative D call TRBD1 (5 bases). Germline V gene data show CDR1 as MNHEY and CDR2 as SVGAGI. V was pared by 2 bases and J by 6 bases, with 16 bases between. The CDR3 spans 16 residues. This chain's CDR3 is CASSYSLGGGDEKLFF. DNA for the CDR3: TGTGCCAGCAGTTACAGTTTGGGGGGAGGGGATGAAAAACTGTTTTTT.

The CDR3 protein is CASSQDPTFTDTQYF. The CDR3 nucleotides read TGTGCCAGCAGCCAAGATCCAACATTTACAGATACGCAGTATTTT. The rearrangement joins TRBV4-2 to TRBJ2-3, with D unresolved. Germline V lookup: CDR1 LGHNA, CDR2 YNFKEQ. CDR3 length: 15 residues. V dropped 0 bases and J dropped 3 bases, with 10 bases sitting between them.

CDR3 sequence (DNA): TGTGCCAGCAGCGGACGGAGCTCCTACGAGCAGTACTTC. Its translation: CASSGRSSYEQYF. This sequence joins TRBV27 and TRBJ2-7; D is undetermined. The V gene lost 6 bases and the J gene lost 0 bases, with 9 bases spanning the gap. This CDR3 has 13 amino acids. Looked up from germline, CDR1 is MNHEY and CDR2 is SMNVEV (reference sequence).

The chain has TRBV12-5 and TRBJ2-6; tentatively, D is TRBD1 (6 bases). This CDR3 region has 17 residues. Trimming cost V 2 bases and J 2 bases, with 13 bases left between them. Germline values: CDR1 LGHNT, CDR2 FRNRAP. The chain's CDR3 is CASGLLSGQTGANVLTF. The CDR3 DNA is TGTGCTAGTGGTTTGTTATCGGGACAAACTGGGGCCAACGTCCTGACTTTC. The variable domain in full, completed from reference TRBV12-5 and TRBJ2-6, reads DARVTQTPRHKVTEMGQEVTMRCQPILGHNTVFWYRQTMMQGLELLAYFRNRAPLDDSGMPKDRFSAEMPDATLATLKIQPSEPRDSAVYFCASGLLSGQTGANVLTFGAGSRLTVL.

V usage is TRBV6-6 and J usage is TRBJ2-2, with D maybe TRBD1 (6 bases). Germline loops: CDR1 MNHNY, CDR2 SVGAGI (reference sequence). Trimming removed 5 bases at V and 5 bases at J, with 9 bases between. CDR3 length equals 13 residues. CDR3: CASSRTGTGELFF. In nucleotides, the CDR3 is TGTGCCAGCAGTCGAACAGGGACCGGGGAGCTGTTTTTT.

V and J are TRBV23-1 and TRBJ1-5, with D possibly TRBD1 on 6 matching bases. TRBV23-1 has ORF status, its function being uncertain. The CDR3 loop spans 21 amino acids. The germline V and J ends were trimmed by 4 bases and 5 bases, with 33 bases remaining between them. The CDR3 DNA sequence: TGCGCCAGCAGTCCCGCAATGGGTAAGGAGAGGGGCCAGGGGTTGGATCAGCCCCAGCATTTT. It translates to CASSPAMGKERGQGLDQPQHF.

The chain has TRBV14 and TRBJ2-2, with 8 bases fitting TRBD1. This CDR3 region has 19 residues. Germline lookup yields CDR1 SGHDN and CDR2 FVKESK. J gave up 6 bases and V 5 bases, and 20 bases lay outside the gene matches. The CDR3 here is CASSKRGGRQQGAAGELFF. The CDR3 DNA sequence: TGTGCCAGCAGCAAAAGGGGCGGCCGGCAGCAGGGGGCGGCCGGGGAGCTGTTTTTT. Filled out from reference TRBV14 and TRBJ2-2, the complete variable domain reads EAGVTQFPSHSVIEKGQTVTLRCDPISGHDNLYWYRRVMGKEIKFLLHFVKESKQDESGMPNNRFLAERTGGTYSTLKVQPAELEDSGVYFCASSKRGGRQQGAAGELFFGEGSRLTVL.

The rearrangement joins TRBV5-1 to TRBJ2-3; D call uncertain. Per the germline V gene, CDR1 is SGHRS and CDR2 is YFSETQ. The ends were cut back, 2 bases at V and 1 base at J, with 11 bases in the middle. The CDR3 is made up of 15 amino acids. DNA of the CDR3: TGCGCCAGCAGCTTTGACCCAGGAGGCACAGATACGCAGTATTTT. Amino acids: CASSFDPGGTDTQYF. Full variable domain (rest looked up from reference TRBV5-1 and TRBJ2-3): KAGVTQTPRYLIKTRGQQVTLSCSPISGHRSVSWYQQTPGQGLQFLFEYFSETQRNKGNFPGRFSGRQFSNSRSEMNVSTLELGDSALYLCASSFDPGGTDTQYFGPGTRLTVL.

This rearrangement joins TRBV18 to TRBJ2-1, with D possibly called TRBD1 or TRBD2 (5 bases each). The CDR3 covers 12 residues. V lost 3 bases to trimming and J lost 8 bases, with 8 bases between them. Germline V gene sequence: CDR1 KGHSH, CDR2 LQKENI. The CDR3, as DNA: TGTGCCAGCTCACCCTTGGGGGATGAGCAGTTCTTC. The encoded protein is CASSPLGDEQFF.

The V and J genes are TRBV11-2 and TRBJ2-1, with 8 positions matching TRBD1. Per germline, CDR1 SGHAT and CDR2 FQNNGV. The CDR3 contains 17 residues. The ends lost 1 base at V and 3 bases at J; junction bases unmatched: 8. For the CDR3, the DNA is TGTGCCAGCAGCTTAGGGGGGCCGGGACAGGTCTACAATGAGCAGTTCTTC. It encodes CASSLGGPGQVYNEQFF.

This sequence joins TRBV5-5 and TRBJ2-3; weak D call: TRBD1 (6 bases). The CDR3 runs 15 residues. Trimming left V 4 bases short and J 1 base short, with 13 bases between. Germline-derived CDR1 and CDR2 are SGHKS and YYEKEE (reference sequence). The CDR3 reads CASSRTGYRTDTQYF. CDR3 bases: TGTGCCAGCAGCCGTACAGGGTATCGCACAGATACGCAGTATTTT.

The rearrangement uses TRBV10-3 and TRBJ2-2, with 7 nucleotides matching TRBD1. The CDR3 is made up of 18 amino acids. The junction had 20 bases not matched to a gene; V was cut back by 10 bases and J by 3 bases. Germline lookup yields CDR1 ENHRY and CDR2 SYGVKD. The CDR3 loop is CATARLAQGIWDTGELFF. The CDR3 bases are TGTGCCACTGCTCGCCTGGCACAGGGGATATGGGACACCGGGGAGCTGTTTTTT.

V is TRBV5-1 and J is TRBJ2-2; no reliable D call. CDR3 size: 12 residues. V was cut by 1 base and J by 2 bases, with 0 bases left in between. CDR1 and CDR2 (germline): SGHRS, YFSETQ. This CDR3 reads CASSLNTGELFF. The CDR3 nucleotides read TGCGCCAGCAGCTTGAACACCGGGGAGCTGTTTTTT.

The chain recombines TRBV19 with TRBJ2-7; D is perhaps TRBD1 or TRBD2 (5 bases each). Per germline, CDR1 LNHDA and CDR2 SQIVND (reference sequence). V was shortened by 3 bases and J by 0 bases, with 9 bases between the two germline ends. The CDR3 extends over 14 amino acids. The CDR3 nucleotides read TGTGCCAGTAGTATCATGAGGGGCTCCTACGAGCAGTACTTC. It yields the protein CASSIMRGSYEQYF.

This clone appeared once. The chain uses TRBV6-5 and TRBJ1-1, with TRBD1 identical over 7 bases. Germline values: CDR1 MNHEY, CDR2 SVGAGI. This CDR3 is built from 13 residues. V gave up 5 bases and J gave up 2 bases; unmatched junction bases: 2. The CDR3 region is CASSDRDNTEAFF. The CDR3 DNA is TGTGCCAGCAGTGACAGGGATAACACTGAAGCTTTCTTT.